The clone carrying this T cell receptor beta chain was picked up a small number of times. This entry belongs to a study of molecular identifiers for immune sequencing clone quantification. V was shortened by 5 bases and J by 2 bases, with 13 bases between the two germline ends. Germline V CDR1 and CDR2: MNHEY, SMNVEV (reference sequence). This CDR3 contains 14 residues. TCRdb re-called the PCR reads with MiXCR, one entry per CDR3 protein. The repertoire holds about 500,000 distinct CDR3 sequences, about a quarter seen once, with approximately 0.76% in the top ten. The sequence came from a human donor in good health. Some libraries in this study had Jurkat cell RNA spiked in. The sequenced sample consisted of naive CD8+ T cells from blood, with Jurkat cell RNA spiked in. As to subset: FACS-sorted CD8+CD4-CCR7+CD45RA+ naive T cells. This sequence joins TRBV27 and TRBJ2-7; D is possibly TRBD2 (6 bases). As DNA, the CDR3 is TGTGCCAGCAGTACCCGACTAGATCCCTACGAGCAGTACTTC. It translates to CASSTRLDPYEQYF.